Listed below are T cell receptor beta chains from one sample, sequenced in a study of blood T cell repertoires in COVID-19. Produced via immunoSEQ multiplex PCR; TCRdb's table is partial and in-frame only. Of over 300,000 clones detected, around 83% appear once; the ten largest clones hold approximately 1.3%. Sequencing used peripheral blood. Receptor source: a woman between 50 and 59 years old with acute or convalescent COVID-19. Both conserved end residues are part of each CDR3. D genes are given only for firm matches. Clone size appears in some rows only: once, few, many, or a class for an expanded clone.

length	V	J	size	D	CDR3	DNA
15	TRBV4-2	TRBJ2-1	-	TRBD2	CASSQGLAGYNEQFF	TGTGCCAGCAGCCAGGGGTTAGCGGGTTACAATGAGCAGTTCTTC
14	TRBV20-1	TRBJ1-6	-	-	CSASPPKLNSPLHF	TGCAGTGCTAGTCCCCCAAAGCTGAATTCACCCCTCCACTTT
16	TRBV2	TRBJ1-2	-	-	CASLRSMEGGLFGYTF	TGTGCCAGCCTACGATCCATGGAGGGAGGGCTCTTTGGCTACACCTTC
14	TRBV11-3	TRBJ1-1	-	-	CASSLGTANTEAFF	TGTGCCAGCAGCTTAGGGACAGCGAACACTGAAGCTTTCTTT
16	TRBV3-1/TRBV3-2	TRBJ2-5	-	-	CASSQDSQTARETQYF	TGTGCCAGCAGCCAAGATTCCCAGACTGCCCGAGAGACCCAGTACTTC
15	TRBV27	TRBJ2-3	-	TRBD1	CASSLIRGSTDTQYF	TGTGCCAGCAGTCTCATCAGGGGGAGCACAGATACGCAGTATTTT
14	TRBV5-1	TRBJ2-7	-	TRBD1	CASSLDRGLDEQYF	TGCGCCAGCAGCTTGGACAGGGGGCTGGACGAGCAGTACTTC
15	TRBV6-5	TRBJ1-2	-	TRBD1	CASNPDRASIYGYTF	TGTGCCAGCAATCCGGACAGGGCGAGTATCTATGGCTACACCTTC
16	TRBV6-4	TRBJ2-5	-	TRBD1	CASSRTGTGCPETQYF	TGTGCCAGCAGTCGGACCGGGACAGGGTGTCCGGAGACCCAGTACTTC
14	TRBV7-9	TRBJ1-2	many	-	CASSQGSGLHGYTF	TGTGCCAGCAGCCAGGGGAGTGGGCTGCATGGCTACACCTTC
13	TRBV6-5	TRBJ1-4	-	-	CASSNDRNEKLFF	TGTGCCAGCAGCAACGACAGGAATGAAAAACTGTTTTTT
13	TRBV5-4	TRBJ1-1	once	TRBD1	CASEDRVNTEAFF	TGTGCCAGCGAGGACAGGGTGAACACTGAAGCTTTCTTT
15	TRBV6-2/TRBV6-3	TRBJ1-1	-	TRBD1	CASSSQGQVNTEAFF	TGTGCCAGCAGTTCCCAGGGACAGGTAAACACTGAAGCTTTCTTT
16	TRBV2	TRBJ2-5	-	TRBD2	CASTVASGRDQETQYF	TGTGCCAGCACCGTCGCTAGCGGGAGGGACCAAGAGACCCAGTACTTC
15	TRBV6-1	TRBJ2-2	-	TRBD1	CASREDRGVTGELFF	TGTGCCAGCAGGGAAGACAGGGGCGTTACCGGGGAGCTGTTTTTT
13	TRBV27	TRBJ1-5	-	-	CASSLEVGQPQHF	TGTGCCAGCAGTTTAGAGGTTGGTCAGCCCCAGCATTTT
14	TRBV27	TRBJ2-7	-	TRBD2	CASRGLADSYEQYF	TGTGCCAGCAGAGGACTAGCGGACTCCTACGAGCAGTACTTC
16	TRBV19	TRBJ1-2	-	TRBD1	CASSPAGTVINYGYTF	TGTGCCAGTAGTCCCGCCGGGACAGTGATCAACTATGGCTACACCTTC
15	TRBV9	TRBJ1-4	-	-	CASSVGATADEKLFF	TGTGCCAGCAGCGTAGGTGCGACAGCTGATGAAAAACTGTTTTTT
14	TRBV27	TRBJ1-1	-	TRBD1	CASRYRQGYTEAFF	TGTGCCAGCAGGTACCGACAGGGATACACTGAAGCTTTCTTT
19	TRBV9	TRBJ1-4	once	TRBD1	CASSARDSPHFPTNEKLFF	TGTGCCAGCAGCGCCCGGGACAGCCCCCATTTTCCAACTAATGAAAAACTGTTTTTT
12	TRBV18	TRBJ2-7	-	-	CASSPPAGEQYF	TGTGCCAGCTCACCACCGGCGGGCGAGCAGTACTTC
12	TRBV2	TRBJ1-1	-	TRBD1	CASRDRAGEAFF	TGTGCCAGCAGGGACAGGGCGGGTGAAGCTTTCTTT
17	TRBV29-1	TRBJ1-2	once	TRBD1	CSVDSSGQGSLNYGYTF	TGCAGCGTTGATAGTTCGGGACAGGGGTCGTTGAACTATGGCTACACCTTC
15	TRBV7-7	TRBJ2-1	-	-	CASSYRDTTYNEQFF	TGTGCCAGCAGCTACCGGGATACCACCTACAATGAGCAGTTCTTC
13	TRBV7-9	TRBJ2-1	-	TRBD2	CASTKGGSWEQFF	TGTGCCAGCACCAAGGGAGGGTCTTGGGAGCAGTTCTTC
13	TRBV27	TRBJ1-6	-	TRBD1	CASSLRTGSPLHF	TGTGCCAGCAGTCTGAGGACAGGCTCACCCCTCCACTTT
17	TRBV3-1/TRBV3-2	TRBJ2-6	-	-	CATSTGNHEDGANVLTF	TGTGCCACTTCCACAGGTAACCATGAGGATGGGGCCAACGTCCTGACTTTC
13	TRBV19	TRBJ1-5	-	-	CASTPQGGQPQHF	TGTGCCAGTACCCCTCAGGGTGGTCAGCCCCAGCATTTT
14	TRBV6-5	TRBJ1-1	few	-	CASSPFLGNTEAFF	TGTGCCAGCTCCCCCTTTCTAGGGAACACTGAAGCTTTCTTT
14	TRBV5-4	TRBJ2-7	-	TRBD1	CASSLQGSSYEQYF	TGTGCCAGCAGCTTACAGGGGAGCTCCTACGAGCAGTACTTC
14	TRBV9	TRBJ1-6	-	TRBD1	CASSRRQGDSPLHF	TGTGCCAGCAGCCGACGACAGGGGGATTCACCCCTCCACTTT
14	TRBV7-9	TRBJ1-2	-	TRBD1	CASSLGQGARGYTF	TGTGCCAGCAGCTTAGGACAGGGGGCACGGGGCTACACCTTC
15	TRBV7-2	TRBJ1-2	-	-	CASSRARGAEGGYTF	TGTGCCAGCAGCAGAGCACGAGGGGCGGAGGGGGGCTACACCTTC
14	TRBV27	TRBJ1-1	once	-	CASSRRGMNTEAFF	TGTGCCAGCAGTCGAAGGGGGATGAACACTGAAGCTTTCTTT
13	TRBV7-2	TRBJ2-5	many	-	CASSLSLGETQYF	TGTGCCAGCAGCTTATCTCTCGGAGAGACCCAGTACTTC
14	TRBV6-5	TRBJ1-1	-	TRBD1	CASSYRSGGTEAFF	TGTGCCAGCAGTTACCGATCAGGGGGCACTGAAGCTTTCTTT
16	TRBV3-1/TRBV3-2	TRBJ2-7	-	TRBD2	CASSQQLGTSGVQQYF	TGTGCCAGCAGCCAACAACTAGGGACTAGCGGGGTTCAGCAGTACTTC
14	TRBV24-1	TRBJ2-3	-	-	CATSAPYGRDTQYF	TGTGCCACCAGTGCCCCTTATGGCAGGGATACGCAGTATTTT
15	TRBV24-1	TRBJ1-3	few	-	CATSDLQGRGNTIYF	TGTGCCACCAGTGATTTGCAAGGGAGGGGAAACACCATATATTTT
12	TRBV27	TRBJ1-1	-	-	CASSLSRGKAFF	TGTGCCAGCAGTTTATCTCGGGGAAAAGCTTTCTTT
15	TRBV6-5	TRBJ1-4	once	TRBD1	CASRGFGQGGEKLFF	TGTGCCAGCAGGGGATTTGGACAGGGCGGCGAAAAACTGTTTTTT
15	TRBV28	TRBJ1-1	few	TRBD1	CASKKGGAGNTEAFF	TGTGCCAGCAAAAAAGGGGGCGCCGGGAACACTGAAGCTTTCTTT
16	TRBV3-1/TRBV3-2	TRBJ2-1	few	TRBD2	CASSQPSLAGDNEQFF	TGTGCCAGCAGCCAGCCCAGCCTAGCGGGAGACAATGAGCAGTTCTTC
13	TRBV4-1	TRBJ1-2	few	-	CASSSTVNYGYTF	TGCGCCAGCAGCTCGACAGTAAACTATGGCTACACCTTC